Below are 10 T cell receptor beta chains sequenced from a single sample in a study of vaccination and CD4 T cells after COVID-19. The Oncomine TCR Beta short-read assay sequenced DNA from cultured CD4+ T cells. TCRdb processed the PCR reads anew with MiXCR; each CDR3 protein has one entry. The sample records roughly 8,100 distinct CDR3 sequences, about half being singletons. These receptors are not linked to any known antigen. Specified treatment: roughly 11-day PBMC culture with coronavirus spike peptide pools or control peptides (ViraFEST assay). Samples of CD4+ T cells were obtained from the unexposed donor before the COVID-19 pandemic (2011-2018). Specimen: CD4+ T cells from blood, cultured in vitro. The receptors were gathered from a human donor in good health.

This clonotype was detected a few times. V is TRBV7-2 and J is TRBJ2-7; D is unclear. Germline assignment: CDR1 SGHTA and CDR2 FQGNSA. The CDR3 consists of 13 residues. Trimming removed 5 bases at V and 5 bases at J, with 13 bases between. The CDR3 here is CASSNPPLDEQYF. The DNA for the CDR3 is TGTGCCAGCAGCAATCCTCCTTTGGACGAGCAGTACTTC. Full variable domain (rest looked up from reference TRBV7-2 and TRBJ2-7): GAGVSQSPSNKVTEKGKDVELRCDPISGHTALYWYRQSLGQGLEFLIYFQGNSAPDKSGLPSDRFSAERTGGSVSTLTIQRTQQEDSAVYLCASSNPPLDEQYFGPGTRLTVT.

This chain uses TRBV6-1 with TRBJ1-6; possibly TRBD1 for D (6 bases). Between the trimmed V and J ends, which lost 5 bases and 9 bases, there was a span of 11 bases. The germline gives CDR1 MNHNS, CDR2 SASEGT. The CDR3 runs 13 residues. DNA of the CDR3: TGTGCCAGCAGTCAACAGGGTCGTTCACCCCTCCACTTT. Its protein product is CASSQQGRSPLHF.

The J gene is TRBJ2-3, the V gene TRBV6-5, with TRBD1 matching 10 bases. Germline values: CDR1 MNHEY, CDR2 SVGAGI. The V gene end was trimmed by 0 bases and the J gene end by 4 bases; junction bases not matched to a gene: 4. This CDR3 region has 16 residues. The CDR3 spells CASSYSGTGVSDTQYF. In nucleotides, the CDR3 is TGTGCCAGCAGTTACTCCGGGACAGGGGTCTCAGATACGCAGTATTTT.

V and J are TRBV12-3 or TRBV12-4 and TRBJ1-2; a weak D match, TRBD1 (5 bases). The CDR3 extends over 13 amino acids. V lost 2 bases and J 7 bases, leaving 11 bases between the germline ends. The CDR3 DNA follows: TGTGCCAGCAGTTTACGAAGGGGAGGTGGCTACACCTTC. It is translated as CASSLRRGGGYTF.

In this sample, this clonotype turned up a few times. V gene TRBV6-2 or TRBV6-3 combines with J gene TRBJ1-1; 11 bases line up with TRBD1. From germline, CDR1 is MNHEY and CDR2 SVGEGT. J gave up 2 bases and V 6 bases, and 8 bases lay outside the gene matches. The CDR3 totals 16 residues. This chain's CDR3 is CASRVTGQGVNTEAFF. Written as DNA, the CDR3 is TGTGCCAGCAGAGTCACGGGACAGGGGGTAAACACTGAAGCTTTCTTT.

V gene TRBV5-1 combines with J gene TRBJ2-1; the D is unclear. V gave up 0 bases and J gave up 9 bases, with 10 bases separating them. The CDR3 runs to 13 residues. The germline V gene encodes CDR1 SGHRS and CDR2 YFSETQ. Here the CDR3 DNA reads TGCGCCAGCAGCTTGGTATCGGTGGGTGAGCAGTTCTTC. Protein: CASSLVSVGEQFF. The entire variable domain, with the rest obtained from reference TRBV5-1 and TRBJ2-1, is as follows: KAGVTQTPRYLIKTRGQQVTLSCSPISGHRSVSWYQQTPGQGLQFLFEYFSETQRNKGNFPGRFSGRQFSNSRSEMNVSTLELGDSALYLCASSLVSVGEQFFGPGTRLTVL.

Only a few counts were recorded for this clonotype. The chain's CDR3 is CASSTHTGGELFF. CDR3 coding DNA: TGTGCCAGTAGTACCCATACCGGCGGGGAGCTGTTTTTT. The chain uses TRBV19 and TRBJ2-2; D is undetermined. Trimming cost V 4 bases and J 7 bases, with 10 bases left between them. Per the germline V gene, CDR1 is LNHDA and CDR2 is SQIVND (reference sequence). This CDR3 region has 13 residues. Complete variable domain (other parts from reference TRBV19 and TRBJ2-2): DGGITQSPKYLFRKEGQNVTLSCEQNLNHDAMYWYRQDPGQGLRLIYYSQIVNDFQKGDIAEGYSVSREKKESFPLTVTSAQKNPTAFYLCASSTHTGGELFFGEGSRLTVL.

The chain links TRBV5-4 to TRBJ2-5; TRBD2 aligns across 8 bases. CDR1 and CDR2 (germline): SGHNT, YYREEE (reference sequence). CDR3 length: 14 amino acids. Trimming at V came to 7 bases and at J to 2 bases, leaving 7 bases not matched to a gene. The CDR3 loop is CASSEAGAQETQYF. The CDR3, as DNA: TGTGCCAGCTCCGAAGCGGGGGCACAAGAGACCCAGTACTTC.

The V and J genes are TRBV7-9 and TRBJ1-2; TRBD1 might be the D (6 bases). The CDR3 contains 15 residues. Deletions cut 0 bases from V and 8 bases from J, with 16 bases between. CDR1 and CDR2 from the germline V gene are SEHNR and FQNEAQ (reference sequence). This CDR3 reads CASSLALGGAGGYTF. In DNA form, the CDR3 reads TGTGCCAGCAGCTTAGCGTTAGGGGGGGCTGGAGGCTACACCTTC. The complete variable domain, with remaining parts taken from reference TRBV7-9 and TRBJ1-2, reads DTGVSQNPRHKITKRGQNVTFRCDPISEHNRLYWYRQTLGQGPEFLTYFQNEAQLEKSRLLSDRFSAERPKGSFSTLEIQRTEQGDSAMYLCASSLALGGAGGYTFGSGTRLTVV.

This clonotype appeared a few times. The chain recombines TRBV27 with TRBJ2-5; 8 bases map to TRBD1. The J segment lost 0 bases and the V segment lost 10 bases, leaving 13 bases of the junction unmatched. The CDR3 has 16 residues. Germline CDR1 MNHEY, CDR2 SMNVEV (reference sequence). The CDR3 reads CATRSSRTGNQETQYF. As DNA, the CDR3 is TGTGCCACGCGGAGCAGCCGGACAGGGAACCAAGAGACCCAGTACTTC.